Following are 15 T cell receptor beta chains from one sample sequenced in a study of T cell responses to AZD1222 COVID-19 vaccine (TCRdb year 2021). This sample's time point label indicates: baseline before first vaccination. Library preparation was by the immunoSEQ multiplex PCR assay. Entries here come from immuneACCESS through TCRdb and include only in-frame sequences with V and J called. Some clones fail to appear in such tables; in the studies checked, an unresolved V gene covers under half of the shortfall, and the cause of the remainder is unknown. For this sample the table gives about 200,000 clones, of which 85% to 95% were detected only once. The top ten constitute about 1.2% of the sample. Sample: peripheral blood, taken on day 0 of AZD1222 vaccination. The origin of the receptors is an adult in good health.

The chain links TRBV7-2 to TRBJ1-5, with D perhaps TRBD1 (6 bases). Germline CDR1 is SGHTA and CDR2 is FQGNSA. CDR3 length equals 14 residues. V gave up 5 bases and J gave up 5 bases, with 13 bases separating them. The CDR3 is CASSQGSGDQPQHF. CDR3 coding DNA: TGTGCCAGCAGCCAGGGGTCGGGGGATCAGCCCCAGCATTTT.

The chain couples TRBV19 to TRBJ2-1; 8 bases match TRBD2. The length of the CDR3 is 17 residues. Trimming cost V 4 bases and J 0 bases; bases outside gene matches: 8. Germline CDR1 is LNHDA and CDR2 is SQIVND (reference sequence). The CDR3 loop reads CASSTRGGPPSYNEQFF. DNA of the CDR3: TGTGCCAGTAGTACTCGGGGGGGGCCCCCCTCCTACAATGAGCAGTTCTTC.

The chain couples TRBV3-1 (or the pseudogene TRBV3-2) to TRBJ2-1, with 10 nucleotides matching TRBD2. Germline CDR1 is LGHDT and CDR2 is YNNKEL (reference sequence). With 3 bases clipped from V and 5 bases from J, the junction kept 16 bases outside the gene matches. This CDR3 has 19 amino acids. The CDR3, as DNA: TGTGCCAGCAGCCATCCTCCCAGAGCGGGGGGGCGGGTAAACAATGAGCAGTTCTTC. Protein sequence: CASSHPPRAGGRVNNEQFF.

This clone has just one count. The rearrangement uses TRBV5-1 and TRBJ1-4; tentatively, D is TRBD1 (5 bases). The germline CDR1 and CDR2 sequences are SGHRS and YFSETQ. The CDR3 spans 15 residues. V was pared by 4 bases and J by 8 bases, with 18 bases between. CDR3 DNA: TGCGCCAGCAGCCCGGACACAGCGGCTGCCGAAAAACTGTTTTTT. Amino acid sequence: CASSPDTAAAEKLFF.

J is TRBJ1-5 and V is TRBV6-5; TRBD1 is a possible D gene (6 bases). Germline CDR1 is MNHEY and CDR2 is SVGAGI. The CDR3 length is 15 residues. V lost 6 bases to trimming and J lost 1 base, with 13 bases between them. Here the CDR3 reads CASREIGGSNQPQHF. For the CDR3, the DNA is TGTGCCAGCAGAGAGATAGGGGGAAGCAATCAGCCCCAGCATTTT.

V and J are TRBV10-3 and TRBJ1-5, with D perhaps TRBD1 (6 bases). Germline V lookup: CDR1 ENHRY, CDR2 SYGVKD. Deletions cut 2 bases from V and 1 base from J, with 12 bases between. CDR3 length: 16 residues. This CDR3 is CAISETFTGSNQPQHF. Written as DNA, the CDR3 is TGTGCCATCAGTGAGACCTTCACAGGGAGCAATCAGCCCCAGCATTTT.

The chain recombines TRBV25-1 with TRBJ1-4; 8 nucleotides agree with TRBD1. The length of the CDR3 is 17 residues. The germline V gene encodes CDR1 MGHDK and CDR2 SYGVNS. The ends lost 0 bases at V and 2 bases at J; junction bases unmatched: 5. In DNA form, the CDR3 reads TGTGCCAGCAGTGAATATGGCAGGGGGCTTACTAATGAAAAACTGTTTTTT. It yields the protein CASSEYGRGLTNEKLFF.

This clone has only one observation. V is TRBV5-1 and J is TRBJ1-6; D may be TRBD1 (5 bases). Germline values: CDR1 SGHRS, CDR2 YFSETQ. V was clipped by 7 bases and J by 6 bases, with 11 bases between them. The CDR3 has 13 residues. CDR3 nucleotide sequence: TGCGCCAGCGGGGCGGGGGTTAATTCACCCCTCCACTTT. The encoded protein is CASGAGVNSPLHF.

The chain has TRBV27 and TRBJ1-1; D gene unclear. The length of the CDR3 is 11 residues. V lost 6 bases and J 8 bases, leaving 10 bases between the germline ends. Germline V gene lookup returns CDR1 MNHEY and CDR2 SMNVEV (reference sequence). In nucleotides, the CDR3 is TGTGCCAGCAGCACGCACAGCGAAGCTTTCTTT. Amino acids: CASSTHSEAFF.

The chain combines TRBV15 with TRBJ1-2; TRBD1 is a possible D gene (6 bases). CDR1 and CDR2 from the germline V gene are LNHNV and YYDKDF (reference sequence). V shed 0 bases and J shed 1 base, with 12 bases lying between them. This CDR3 is built from 16 residues. The chain's CDR3 is CATSRDGGQVNYGYTF. CDR3 DNA: TGTGCCACCAGCAGAGATGGGGGGCAAGTTAACTATGGCTACACCTTC.

J is TRBJ1-2 and V is TRBV13; 9 bases are a match to TRBD1. The germline gives CDR1 PRHDT, CDR2 FYEKMQ (reference sequence). The V and J ends lost 0 bases and 8 bases, in that order; junction bases with no gene match: 4. The CDR3 extends over 14 amino acids. The CDR3 DNA reads as TGTGCCAGCAGCTTAGGACAGGGGGCGGAGGGCTACACCTTC. Its translation: CASSLGQGAEGYTF.

The CDR3 is CASTLRAGDSPLHF. Here the CDR3 DNA reads TGTGCCAGTACGTTGAGGGCTGGTGACTCACCCCTCCACTTT. The chain recombines TRBV19 with TRBJ1-6; D call uncertain. The CDR3 runs 14 residues. Deletions cut 7 bases from V and 10 bases from J, with 17 bases between. Germline V lookup: CDR1 LNHDA, CDR2 SQIVND (reference sequence).

J is TRBJ2-3 and V is TRBV29-1, with D possibly being TRBD2 (5 bases). This CDR3 is 12 amino acids long. Looked up from germline, CDR1 is SQVTM and CDR2 is ANQGSEA. The V end lost 4 bases, the J end lost 4 bases, and 9 bases lay between the germline ends. The CDR3 DNA sequence: TGCAGCGTTGGGCTCGGGGCAGATACGCAGTATTTT. The encoded protein is CSVGLGADTQYF.

V usage is TRBV5-4 and J usage is TRBJ1-4; unclear D gene. Trimming cost V 1 base and J 0 bases, with 7 bases left between them. Germline CDR1 SGHNT, CDR2 YYREEE (reference sequence). The CDR3 covers 15 residues. In nucleotides, the CDR3 is TGTGCCAGCAGCTTGCGAGGCTCAACTAATGAAAAACTGTTTTTT. This translates into CASSLRGSTNEKLFF.

V usage is TRBV2 and J usage is TRBJ1-1, with D unresolved. CDR3 size: 14 residues. Germline values: CDR1 SNHLY, CDR2 FYNNEI. Between the trimmed V and J ends, which lost 8 bases and 0 bases, there was a span of 13 bases. The CDR3 protein is CASLTGTLNTEAFF. CDR3 coding DNA: TGTGCCAGCCTCACGGGAACCTTGAACACTGAAGCTTTCTTT.